A single sample is the source of the 27 T cell receptor beta chains below, sequenced in a study of T cells after posttransplantation cyclophosphamide. A marrow graft followed busulfan-fludarabine conditioning, with cyclophosphamide on days +3 and +4. Here immunoSEQ multiplex PCR was the method, and the copy in TCRdb shows in-frame clones only, minus some. The repertoire yields 2,500 to 3,000 clones, none seen only once; the top ten contain 8.5% to 12%. The material was PBMCs, obtained after allogeneic stem cell transplant with posttransplant cyclophosphamide. The source is a male patient between 55 and 70 years old who received an allogeneic stem cell transplant from a related donor and was CMV-positive. The T cells may partly be graft donor cells.

This clone was found many times. The chain has TRBV6-5 and TRBJ2-4, with D possibly being TRBD1 (6 bases). The CDR3 sequence is 14 residues long. Per the germline V gene, CDR1 is MNHEY and CDR2 is SVGAGI. V dropped 6 bases and J dropped 6 bases, with 15 bases sitting between them. The CDR3 reads CASREGVRGNIQYF. The CDR3 nucleotides read TGTGCCAGCAGAGAGGGGGTGCGAGGAAACATTCAGTACTTC.

This clone was seen ten or more times. V is TRBV11-3 and J is TRBJ2-5; 7 nucleotides align to TRBD2. V trimming: 5 bases; J trimming: 1 base; junction bases outside the gene matches: 4. The CDR3 has 14 amino acids. CDR1 SGHNT and CDR2 YENEEA come from the germline V gene. The CDR3 is CASSRGVGQETQYF. The CDR3 coding sequence is TGTGCCAGCAGCCGGGGGGTAGGCCAAGAGACCCAGTACTTC.

This clone was found many times. The chain couples TRBV5-1 to TRBJ1-2; TRBD1 is a possible D gene (5 bases). The V end was cut by 1 base, the J end by 3 bases, with 16 bases between. The germline gives CDR1 SGHRS, CDR2 YFSETQ. This CDR3 is 16 amino acids long. This chain's CDR3 is CASSLNGVGGDYGYTF. CDR3 bases: TGCGCCAGCAGCTTGAACGGGGTCGGAGGGGACTATGGCTACACCTTC.

This clone was counted between two and nine times. A far larger clone is one nucleotide away, so this likely arose from a read error. Other nucleotide sequences from this sample produce the same CDR3. The V gene is TRBV10-1, the J gene TRBJ2-6, with D maybe TRBD1 (6 bases). CDR3 length: 15 amino acids. CDR1 WNHNN and CDR2 SYGVQD come from the germline V gene (reference sequence). This CDR3 reads CASPYPGDGANVLTF. The CDR3 DNA follows: TGCGCCAGCCCTTACCCAGGGGATGGGGCCAACGTCCTGACCTTC.

This clone showed up many times. The CDR3 region is CSVEARDRGTDTQYF. The DNA for the CDR3 is TGCAGCGTTGAAGCTCGGGACAGGGGAACAGATACGCAGTATTTT. The chain joins TRBV29-1 to TRBJ2-3; 10 bases align to TRBD1. The ends lost 1 base at V and 3 bases at J; junction bases unmatched: 4. The CDR3 length is 15 residues. Per the germline V gene, CDR1 is SQVTM and CDR2 is ANQGSEA.

The table lists this clone with many counts. The chain links TRBV30 to TRBJ1-5, with 7 bases lining up with TRBD1. V dropped 3 bases and J dropped 4; count of bases not matched to a gene: 3. The CDR3 is made up of 13 amino acids. CDR1 and CDR2 from the germline V gene are GTSNPN and SVGIG (reference sequence). The CDR3 spells CAWRGTDNQPQHF. The CDR3 DNA follows: TGTGCCTGGAGAGGGACAGATAATCAGCCCCAGCATTTT.

This clone is medium-sized by share. The chain carries TRBV11-2 and TRBJ2-1; 7 bases map to TRBD2. V was clipped by 0 bases and J by 9 bases; unmatched bases: 2. Germline V gene lookup returns CDR1 SGHAT and CDR2 FQNNGV. This CDR3 region has 13 residues. CDR3 coding DNA: TGTGCCAGCAGCTTAGAGACTAGCTTTGAGCAGTTCTTC. Translating gives CASSLETSFEQFF.

This clone was seen many times. V and J are TRBV27 and TRBJ2-1; 10 bases line up with TRBD2. The trim removed 7 bases at V and 2 bases at J, leaving 11 bases unmatched. Germline V gene data show CDR1 as MNHEY and CDR2 as SMNVEV (reference sequence). The CDR3 length is 17 residues. The CDR3 protein is CASNSILAGGAYNEQFF. CDR3 nucleotide sequence: TGTGCCAGCAACTCGATTTTAGCGGGGGGCGCCTACAATGAGCAGTTCTTC.

This clone is termed medium-sized. This chain links TRBV6-1 with TRBJ1-1; 9 nucleotides align to TRBD1. The CDR3 extends over 14 amino acids. Germline V gene data show CDR1 as MNHNS and CDR2 as SASEGT. With V trimmed by 6 bases and J by 3 bases, 5 bases remained unmatched. This CDR3 is CASRGQGRYTEAFF. Here the CDR3 DNA reads TGTGCCAGCAGGGGACAGGGAAGGTACACTGAAGCTTTCTTT.

This clone has at least ten counts. V is TRBV2 and J is TRBJ1-2, with TRBD1 identical over 7 bases. Germline values: CDR1 SNHLY, CDR2 FYNNEI. V gave up 5 bases and J gave up 4 bases; unmatched junction bases: 7. This CDR3 region has 14 residues. The CDR3 DNA follows: TGTGCCAGCAGTTCTCCGGGACAGAGCTATGGCTACACCTTC. Translation: CASSSPGQSYGYTF.

This clone is termed medium-sized. The genes are TRBV7-9 and TRBJ2-1, with a possible D match to TRBD2 (5 bases). Trimming cost V 4 bases and J 0 bases, with 13 bases left between them. Looked up from germline, CDR1 is SEHNR and CDR2 is FQNEAQ (reference sequence). The CDR3 has 16 residues. CDR3 sequence: CASSYQTTSSYNEQFF. In nucleotides, the CDR3 is TGTGCCAGCAGCTACCAGACAACTAGCTCCTACAATGAGCAGTTCTTC.

This clone appeared many times. The CDR3: CASSRGLAGRETQYF. DNA for the CDR3: TGTGCCAGCAGCCGGGGACTAGCGGGACGAGAGACCCAGTACTTC. The chain employs TRBV6-5 and TRBJ2-5; TRBD2 matches 13 bases. From germline, CDR1 is MNHEY and CDR2 SVGAGI. J gave up 4 bases and V 6 bases, and 5 bases lay outside the gene matches. The CDR3 extends over 15 amino acids.

In regard to this clone: This may stem from a read error, because a much larger clone lies one nucleotide away. The genes are TRBV7-2 and TRBJ2-1, with 11 bases lining up with TRBD2. Germline V gene lookup returns CDR1 SGHTA and CDR2 FQGNSA. The CDR3 runs to 16 residues. The CDR3 loop is CASSLASGTSGNGQFF. The CDR3 DNA reads TGTGCCAGCAGCTTAGCGTCGGGGACTAGCGGAAATGGGCAGTTCTTC.

In this sample, this clone is medium-sized. This chain uses TRBV19 with TRBJ2-1; D gene uncertain. This CDR3 contains 15 residues. The V end lost 3 bases, the J end lost 2 bases, and 11 bases lay between the germline ends. Germline V gene lookup returns CDR1 LNHDA and CDR2 SQIVND (reference sequence). CDR3 loop: CASSMLLTTYNEQFF. CDR3 coding DNA: TGTGCCAGTAGTATGCTTCTGACAACCTACAATGAGCAGTTCTTC.

This clone ranks as medium-sized. This chain joins TRBV6-1 and TRBJ1-2; 8 bases agree with TRBD1. The CDR3 has 14 amino acids. Germline V lookup: CDR1 MNHNS, CDR2 SASEGT. V dropped 3 bases and J dropped 7; count of bases not matched to a gene: 7. This chain's CDR3 is CASSESQGAGGYTF. CDR3 DNA: TGTGCCAGCAGTGAGAGTCAGGGGGCAGGTGGCTACACCTTC.

This clone was recorded at least ten times. V usage is TRBV7-8 and J usage is TRBJ2-1, with TRBD2 matching over 8 bases. J lost 5 bases, V lost 5 bases, and 8 bases had no gene match. This CDR3 contains 15 residues. CDR1 and CDR2 (germline): SGHVS, FQNEAQ. In DNA form, the CDR3 reads TGTGCCAGCAGCCAGCGAAATAGCGGGAACAATGAGCAGTTCTTC. Translated, it gives CASSQRNSGNNEQFF.

This clone is labeled medium-sized. CDR3 in DNA: TGTGCCAGTAGTACGCGGGACAGTAGTATTTTAGCCAAAAACATTCAGTACTTC. Protein: CASSTRDSSILAKNIQYF. This chain joins TRBV19 and TRBJ2-4; possible D gene TRBD1, 7 bases. The CDR3 loop spans 18 amino acids. Germline CDR1 LNHDA, CDR2 SQIVND (reference sequence). V gave up 4 bases and J gave up 0 bases, with 19 bases separating them. Full variable domain (remainder filled in from reference TRBV19 and TRBJ2-4): DGGITQSPKYLFRKEGQNVTLSCEQNLNHDAMYWYRQDPGQGLRLIYYSQIVNDFQKGDIAEGYSVSREKKESFPLTVTSAQKNPTAFYLCASSTRDSSILAKNIQYFGAGTRLSVL.

This clone occurred many times. The rearrangement uses TRBV11-2 and TRBJ2-7, with D possibly matching TRBD1 (5 bases). V was cut by 6 bases and J by 6 bases, with 18 bases left in between. There are 14 residues in the CDR3. Looked up from germline, CDR1 is SGHAT and CDR2 is FQNNGV. The CDR3 DNA sequence: TGTGCCAGCAGGGAAGGACAAGTCCTAGGCGAGCAGTACTTC. Translating it yields CASREGQVLGEQYF.

This clone appeared many times. The chain joins TRBV5-6 to TRBJ2-1, with 9 positions matching TRBD1. The CDR3 loop spans 13 amino acids. The trim removed 3 bases at V and 10 bases at J, leaving 5 bases unmatched. Germline V gene lookup returns CDR1 SGHDT and CDR2 YYEEEE. The CDR3 loop is CASSWGTGWEQFF. In DNA, the CDR3 is TGTGCCAGCAGCTGGGGGACAGGGTGGGAGCAGTTCTTC.

This clone has at least ten counts. The chain joins TRBV28 to TRBJ1-2, with 7 bases aligning to TRBD1. The germline V gene has CDR1 MDHEN and CDR2 SYDVKM. Germline trimming cut 2 bases from V and 5 bases from J; bases unmatched to any gene: 8. The length of the CDR3 is 15 residues. Here the CDR3 DNA reads TGTGCCAGCAGTTTAGGGGGGACAGTCGTTTATGGCTACACCTTC. The encoded protein is CASSLGGTVVYGYTF.

This clone is judged medium-sized (0.01 to 0.1%). This chain joins TRBV6-1 and TRBJ1-1, with D maybe TRBD1 (6 bases). Trimming cost V 4 bases and J 11 bases, with 17 bases left between them. The CDR3 runs 13 residues. Germline V gives CDR1 MNHNS, CDR2 SASEGT. The CDR3, as DNA: TGTGCCAGCAGTGCGACTTCAGGGGCGGGCGCTTTCTTT. Protein: CASSATSGAGAFF.

The table lists this clone with many counts. The chain is built from TRBV2 and TRBJ1-6, with D possibly being TRBD1 (6 bases). Germline CDR1 SNHLY, CDR2 FYNNEI. The CDR3 is 15 amino acids. Trimming shortened V by 6 bases and J by 9 bases, and 18 bases separated the two germline ends. The DNA of the CDR3 is TGTGCCAGCAGCCTTGGGGGACAATTATCTTCACCCCTCCACTTT. Amino acids: CASSLGGQLSSPLHF.

There are a few counts of this clone. The chain uses TRBV25-1 and TRBJ1-4; tentative D call: TRBD1 (5 bases). The germline V gene has CDR1 MGHDK and CDR2 SYGVNS. The CDR3 consists of 15 residues. With 4 bases removed from V and 5 bases from J, the gap between germline ends came to 14 bases. The CDR3 DNA sequence: TGTGCCAGCAGTGCGCTACAGGCCTTGAATGAAAAACTGTTTTTT. This codes for CASSALQALNEKLFF.

This clone is termed medium-sized. The V call is TRBV5-6, the J call TRBJ1-1; D gene uncertain. Germline V gene sequence: CDR1 SGHDT, CDR2 YYEEEE. Trimming shortened V by 0 bases and J by 4 bases, and 7 bases separated the two germline ends. The CDR3 is made up of 13 amino acids. CDR3 region: CASSLVGVTEAFF. The CDR3 DNA reads TGTGCCAGCAGCTTGGTCGGGGTCACTGAAGCTTTCTTT.

By share, this clone counts as medium-sized. This chain links TRBV5-1 with TRBJ2-7; 7 bases map to TRBD2. Unmatched junction bases numbered 8, after V lost 1 base and J lost 7 bases. Germline-derived CDR1 and CDR2 are SGHRS and YFSETQ. This CDR3 comprises 14 residues. CDR3: CASSLTAGREEQYF. Here the CDR3 DNA reads TGCGCCAGCAGCTTGACGGCAGGGAGGGAGGAGCAGTACTTC.

This clone showed up many times. The chain uses TRBV5-4 and TRBJ2-1; D perhaps matches TRBD2 (5 bases). Germline values: CDR1 SGHNT, CDR2 YYREEE (reference sequence). The CDR3 sequence is 18 residues long. Trimming shortened V by 3 bases and J by 2 bases, and 21 bases separated the two germline ends. DNA of the CDR3: TGTGCCAGCAGCTGGGAGTCACATAAGACTCGGACCTACAATGAGCAGTTCTTC. Translated, it gives CASSWESHKTRTYNEQFF. Filled out from reference TRBV5-4 and TRBJ2-1, the complete variable domain reads ETGVTQSPTHLIKTRGQQVTLRCSSQSGHNTVSWYQQALGQGPQFIFQYYREEENGRGNFPPRFSGLQFPNYSSELNVNALELDDSALYLCASSWESHKTRTYNEQFFGPGTRLTVL.

In this sample, this clone turned up many times. The chain links TRBV19 to TRBJ1-1, with 8 nucleotides matching TRBD1. Germline CDR1 is LNHDA and CDR2 is SQIVND (reference sequence). V dropped 4 bases and J dropped 0; count of bases not matched to a gene: 7. The CDR3 extends over 16 amino acids. The CDR3: CASSTGTGEMNTEAFF. Written as DNA, the CDR3 is TGTGCCAGTAGTACCGGGACAGGAGAAATGAACACTGAAGCTTTCTTT.